This TCR beta chain was sequenced in a study of PD-1 blockade in classical Hodgkin lymphoma. The V end lost 7 bases, the J end lost 3 bases, and 15 bases lay between the germline ends. The CDR3 consists of 14 residues. Germline CDR1 reads MNHEY; CDR2 reads SMNVEV (reference sequence). Study-level points and caveats: Newly diagnosed patients reportedly had lower baseline TCR diversity than healthy donors. The causes of the repertoire differences, possibly disease activity or prior therapy, remain undefined.

The table came from immunoSEQ multiplex PCR; TCRdb's copy has only in-frame clones and leaves some out. The sample holds about 16,000 clones, 84% seen once. Time point in this sample: newly diagnosed, previously untreated cHL patient sample. It was PBMCs in newly diagnosed, untreated classical Hodgkin lymphoma that served as comparison. For this clone: What it recognizes is unknown.

This chain joins TRBV27 and TRBJ1-2, with D unclear. This TCR was sampled from a human donor with classical Hodgkin lymphoma. Sequencing input: peripheral blood mononuclear cells (PBMCs). In DNA form, the CDR3 reads TGTGCCAGCACCCGGGCCGGCGCGGACTATGGCTACACCTTC. It yields the protein CASTRAGADYGYTF.